These T cell receptor beta chains were read from a single sample in a study of graft-versus-host responses after intestinal transplantation. Antigens of these TCRs are unknown. Data came from immunoSEQ multiplex PCR; TCRdb stores just in-frame clones and leaves some out. The sample yields about 90,000 clones, approximately 90% seen once. The source was unstimulated CD4+ T cells sorted from spleen or lymph node cells, collected before transplant. The receptors come from a human donor who was the organ donor for an intestinal transplant. Both conserved end residues are part of each CDR3. The D gene is left open where the match is weak. Some rows mark clone size as missing; the rest say once, few, many or name a class of expanded clone.

>NA|TRBJ2-2|TRBD1|TRBV4-1
CASSSDRGNTGELFF
TGCGCCAGCAGCTCTGACAGGGGGAACACCGGGGAGCTGTTTTTT
>NA|TRBJ1-5|NA|TRBV6-5
CASSEDSRQPQHF
TGTGCCAGCAGTGAGGATAGTCGTCAGCCCCAGCATTTT
>once|TRBJ2-7|TRBD1|TRBV29-1
CSVVPGQGREQYF
TGCAGCGTCGTCCCGGGACAGGGAAGGGAGCAGTACTTC
>NA|TRBJ2-3|NA|TRBV5-4
CASSLDRADTQYF
TGTGCCAGCAGCTTGGACAGGGCAGATACGCAGTATTTT
>NA|TRBJ1-1|NA|TRBV6-4
CASSSHMNTEAFF
TGTGCCAGCAGTTCACACATGAACACTGAAGCTTTCTTT
>NA|TRBJ2-5|TRBD1|TRBV28
CASSFRTGGSQTQYF
TGTGCCAGCAGTTTCAGGACAGGGGGCTCGCAGACCCAGTACTTC
>NA|TRBJ1-2|TRBD1|TRBV18
CASSPFTGQGSHYGYTF
TGTGCCAGCTCACCGTTTACCGGACAGGGCAGCCACTATGGCTACACCTTC
>NA|TRBJ2-3|TRBD2|TRBV28
CASSSTSGRSEDTQYF
TGTGCCAGCAGTTCGACTAGCGGGAGGTCGGAAGATACGCAGTATTTT
>NA|TRBJ2-6|TRBD1|TRBV19
CASAGTVSSGANVLTF
TGTGCCAGTGCCGGGACAGTCTCCTCTGGGGCCAACGTCCTGACTTTC
>NA|TRBJ2-7|NA|TRBV5-1
CASSLVVSSESYEQYF
TGCGCCAGCAGCTTGGTAGTGTCTAGCGAGTCCTACGAGCAGTACTTC
>NA|TRBJ2-7|TRBD1|TRBV5-5
CASGLTGGSYEQYF
TGTGCCAGCGGATTGACAGGGGGGTCCTACGAGCAGTACTTC
>NA|TRBJ1-2|NA|TRBV9
CASSVGPQDGYTF
TGTGCCAGCAGCGTAGGTCCGCAGGATGGCTACACCTTC
>NA|TRBJ2-2|NA|TRBV6-5
CASSYTTDSTGELFF
TGTGCCAGCAGTTACACTACGGACAGTACCGGGGAGCTGTTTTTT
>NA|TRBJ2-7|NA|TRBV11-1
CASSKAQGWTYEQYF
TGTGCCAGCAGCAAGGCACAGGGTTGGACCTACGAGCAGTACTTC
>NA|TRBJ1-3|NA|TRBV7-3
CASSSQGKASDTIYF
TGTGCCAGCAGCTCACAGGGAAAAGCCTCAGACACCATATATTTT
>NA|TRBJ1-2|NA|TRBV19
CASSMQGGYGYTF
TGTGCCAGTAGTATGCAGGGTGGCTATGGCTACACCTTC
>NA|TRBJ2-2|TRBD2|TRBV4-1
CASSQVGATSGSFYGGELFF
TGCGCCAGCAGCCAAGTGGGGGCTACTAGCGGGAGTTTCTATGGCGGGGAGCTGTTTTTT
>NA|TRBJ2-1|TRBD2|TRBV19
CASSILTSGGWNEQFF
TGTGCCAGTAGTATTCTCACTAGCGGGGGGTGGAATGAGCAGTTCTTC
>NA|TRBJ2-4|TRBD2|TRBV5-3
CARSPTSGLAKNIQYF
TGTGCCAGAAGCCCTACTAGCGGACTAGCCAAAAACATTCAGTACTTC
>few|TRBJ1-1|NA|TRBV29-1
CSVGTTANTEAFF
TGCAGCGTTGGGACAACCGCGAACACTGAAGCTTTCTTT
>NA|TRBJ2-7|NA|TRBV6-6
CASSFARAPLAWEQYF
TGTGCCAGCAGTTTCGCCAGGGCCCCACTAGCTTGGGAGCAGTACTTC
>NA|TRBJ2-7|NA|TRBV5-1
CASSLDGTPTYEQYF
TGCGCCAGCAGCTTGGACGGTACTCCTACCTACGAGCAGTACTTC
>NA|TRBJ2-5|NA|TRBV11-2
CASSLDLPAGKETQYF
TGTGCCAGCAGCTTAGATCTTCCAGCAGGAAAAGAGACCCAGTACTTC
>NA|TRBJ2-7|TRBD1|TRBV6-1
CASRTGEINAEQYF
TGTGCCAGCAGAACAGGGGAAATAAACGCCGAGCAGTACTTC